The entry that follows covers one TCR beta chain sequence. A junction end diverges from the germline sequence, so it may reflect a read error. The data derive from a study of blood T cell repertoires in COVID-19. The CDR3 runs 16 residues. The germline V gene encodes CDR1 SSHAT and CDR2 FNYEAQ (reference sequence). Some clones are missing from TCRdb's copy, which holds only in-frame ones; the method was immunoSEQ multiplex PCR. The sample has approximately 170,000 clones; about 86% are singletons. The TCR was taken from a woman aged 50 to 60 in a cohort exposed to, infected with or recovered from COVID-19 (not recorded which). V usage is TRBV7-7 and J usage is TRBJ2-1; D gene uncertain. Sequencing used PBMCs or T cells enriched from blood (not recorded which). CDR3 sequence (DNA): TGTGCTAGCAGCTTAGCAGACAAGGTGGGCTACAATGAGCAGTTCTTC. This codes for CASSLADKVGYNEQFF.